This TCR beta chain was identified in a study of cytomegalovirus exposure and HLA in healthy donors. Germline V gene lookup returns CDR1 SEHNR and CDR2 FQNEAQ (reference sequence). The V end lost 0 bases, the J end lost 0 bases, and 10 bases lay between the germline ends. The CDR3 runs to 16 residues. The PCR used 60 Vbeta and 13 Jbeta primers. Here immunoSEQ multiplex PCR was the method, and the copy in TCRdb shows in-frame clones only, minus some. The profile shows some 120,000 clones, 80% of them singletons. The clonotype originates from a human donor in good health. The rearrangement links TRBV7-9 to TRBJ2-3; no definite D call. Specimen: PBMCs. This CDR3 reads CASSLAKVTSTDTQYF. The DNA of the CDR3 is TGTGCCAGCAGCTTAGCGAAAGTCACTAGCACAGATACGCAGTATTTT.